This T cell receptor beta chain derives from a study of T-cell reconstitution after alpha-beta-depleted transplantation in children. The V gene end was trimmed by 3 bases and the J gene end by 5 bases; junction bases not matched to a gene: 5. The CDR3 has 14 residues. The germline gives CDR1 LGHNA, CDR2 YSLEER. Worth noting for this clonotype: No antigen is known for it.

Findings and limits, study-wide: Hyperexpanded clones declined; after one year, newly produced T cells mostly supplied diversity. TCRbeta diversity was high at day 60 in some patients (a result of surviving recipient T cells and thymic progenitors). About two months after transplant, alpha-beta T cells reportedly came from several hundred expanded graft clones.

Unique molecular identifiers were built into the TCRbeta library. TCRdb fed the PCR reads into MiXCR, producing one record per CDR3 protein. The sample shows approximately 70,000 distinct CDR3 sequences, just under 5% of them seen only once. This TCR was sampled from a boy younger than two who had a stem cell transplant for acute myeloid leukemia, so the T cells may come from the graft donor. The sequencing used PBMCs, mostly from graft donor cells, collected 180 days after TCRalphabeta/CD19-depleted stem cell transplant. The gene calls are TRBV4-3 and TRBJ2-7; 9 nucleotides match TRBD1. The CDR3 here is CASSQGTGIHEQYF. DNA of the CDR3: TGCGCCAGCAGCCAGGGGACAGGGATCCACGAGCAGTACTTC.